This T cell receptor beta chain was identified during a study of tumor and adjacent non-tumor tissue in lung cancer. Study overall: Patients comprised about a dozen adenocarcinoma, a couple of squamous cell carcinoma and 1 small cell lung cancer. Samples averaged around 4 million productive TCRbeta reads each. Findings and caveats of the study: Compared with tumor, normal lung showed significantly lower TCR diversity.

The template was RNA from unsorted bulk tissue. Chemotherapy-naive patients with new lung cancer underwent thoracic surgery in China, August–November 2014. Comments on this clonotype: Its target is unknown.

The CDR3 extends over 13 amino acids. The ends were cut back, 4 bases at V and 9 bases at J, with 13 bases in the middle. The germline CDR1 and CDR2 sequences are SGHVS and FQNEAQ. The library came from three nested PCR rounds adapted from ARM-PCR protocols. In TCRdb, the multiplex PCR reads were re-called with MiXCR into one record per CDR3 protein. The table has 120,000 to 150,000 distinct CDR3 sequences, around 67% seen once. The V gene is TRBV7-8, the J gene TRBJ2-1, with unresolved D. This receptor was identified in a man between 60 and 75 years old with small cell lung cancer. The sequencing sample was made of lung tumor tissue. Written as DNA, the CDR3 is TGTGCCAGCAGCTCGCTAGGTTCTAGTGAGCAGTTCTTC. Encoded protein: CASSSLGSSEQFF.